The 6 T cell receptor beta chains presented below share a single source sample, sequenced in a study of blood T cells in healthy people across ages. The use of a sample-barcoded 5' primer and a J-beta primer mix characterized a second PCR of about 6 to 11 cycles. TCRdb called the 5' RACE reads again in MiXCR, with one record for every CDR3 protein. The table records hundreds of thousands of distinct CDR3 sequences, less than 80% of them present only once. Specimen: blood. These receptors originate from a man in his thirties or forties in good health.

This clonotype was found many times. The V call is TRBV12-3 or TRBV12-4, the J call TRBJ1-2, with no clear D. The CDR3 has 12 residues. V lost 6 bases and J lost 5, with 10 bases in between. The CDR3 DNA is TGTGCCAGCAGCCCAACGGGATATGGCTACACCTTC. Encoded protein: CASSPTGYGYTF.

This chain joins TRBV28 and TRBJ2-1; TRBD2 is a possible D gene (5 bases). The CDR3 is 16 amino acids. Trimming removed 5 bases at V and 2 bases at J, with 16 bases between. CDR1 and CDR2 (germline): MDHEN, SYDVKM. CDR3 region: CASSPPTPGTYNEQFF. The CDR3 DNA is TGTGCCAGCAGTCCCCCGACCCCCGGGACCTACAATGAGCAGTTCTTC.

The chain couples TRBV27 to TRBJ2-7; possibly TRBD1 or TRBD2 for D (5 bases each). Trimming cost V 7 bases and J 1 base, with 11 bases left between them. In germline, CDR1 is MNHEY, CDR2 SMNVEV (reference sequence). The CDR3 totals 13 residues. CDR3 protein: CASTPGPSYEQYF. The CDR3 nucleotides are TGTGCCAGCACCCCGGGACCTTCCTACGAGCAGTACTTC.

The rearrangement links TRBV6-5 to TRBJ2-1; no reliable D call. Germline-derived CDR1 and CDR2 are MNHEY and SVGAGI. The V gene lost 2 bases and the J gene lost 3 bases, with 5 bases spanning the gap. The CDR3 length is 13 residues. CDR3 loop: CASSYKVYNEQFF. CDR3 nucleotide sequence: TGTGCCAGCAGTTACAAAGTCTACAATGAGCAGTTCTTC.

The chain carries TRBV20-1 and TRBJ2-3; D not resolved. Trimming left V 4 bases short and J 3 bases short, with 14 bases between. Per germline, CDR1 DFQATT and CDR2 SNEGSKA (reference sequence). The CDR3 loop spans 14 amino acids. The CDR3 protein is CSATDAVGTDTQYF. The CDR3 bases are TGCAGTGCTACTGACGCCGTAGGGACAGATACGCAGTATTTT.

The chain uses TRBV11-3 and TRBJ2-1, with 11 nucleotides matching TRBD1. The CDR3 is made up of 18 amino acids. J gave up 7 bases and V 1 base, and 12 bases lay outside the gene matches. Germline CDR1 is SGHNT and CDR2 is YENEEA. Here the CDR3 reads CASSLGGRGQGVFNEQFF. In nucleotides, the CDR3 is TGTGCCAGCAGCTTAGGAGGAAGGGGACAGGGGGTTTTTAATGAGCAGTTCTTC.